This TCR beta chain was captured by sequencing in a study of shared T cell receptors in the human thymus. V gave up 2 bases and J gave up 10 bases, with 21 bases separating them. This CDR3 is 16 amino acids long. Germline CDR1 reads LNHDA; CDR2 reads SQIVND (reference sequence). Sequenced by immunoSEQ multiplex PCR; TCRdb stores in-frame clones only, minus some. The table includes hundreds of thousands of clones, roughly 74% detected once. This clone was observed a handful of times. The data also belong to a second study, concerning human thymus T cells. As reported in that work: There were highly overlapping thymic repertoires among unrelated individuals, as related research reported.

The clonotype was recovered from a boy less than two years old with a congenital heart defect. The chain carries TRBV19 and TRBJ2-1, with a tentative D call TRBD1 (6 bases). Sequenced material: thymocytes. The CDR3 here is CASSITRPAPGVEQFF. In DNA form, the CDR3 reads TGTGCCAGTAGTATAACCCGACCCGCGCCAGGGGTCGAGCAGTTCTTC.